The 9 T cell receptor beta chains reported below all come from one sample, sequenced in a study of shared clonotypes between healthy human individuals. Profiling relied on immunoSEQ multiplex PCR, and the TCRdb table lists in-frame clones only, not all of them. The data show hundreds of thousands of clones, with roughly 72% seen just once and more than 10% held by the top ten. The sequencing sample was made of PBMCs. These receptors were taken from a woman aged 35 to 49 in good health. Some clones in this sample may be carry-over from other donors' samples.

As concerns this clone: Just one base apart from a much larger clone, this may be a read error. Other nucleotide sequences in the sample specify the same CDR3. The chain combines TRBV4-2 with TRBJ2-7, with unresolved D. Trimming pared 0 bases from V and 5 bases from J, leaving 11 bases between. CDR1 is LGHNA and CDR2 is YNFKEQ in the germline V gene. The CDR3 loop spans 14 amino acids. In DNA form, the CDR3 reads TGTGCCAGCAGCCAAGACTTATTAAGTAACGAGCAGTACTTC. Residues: CASSQDLLSNEQYF.

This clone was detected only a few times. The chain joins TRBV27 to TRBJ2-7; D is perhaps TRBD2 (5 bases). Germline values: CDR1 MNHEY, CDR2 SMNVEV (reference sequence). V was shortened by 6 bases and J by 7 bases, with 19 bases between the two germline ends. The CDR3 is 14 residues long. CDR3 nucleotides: TGTGCCAGCAGCGTTCGGGGAACACGCGAAGAGCAGTACTTC. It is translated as CASSVRGTREEQYF.

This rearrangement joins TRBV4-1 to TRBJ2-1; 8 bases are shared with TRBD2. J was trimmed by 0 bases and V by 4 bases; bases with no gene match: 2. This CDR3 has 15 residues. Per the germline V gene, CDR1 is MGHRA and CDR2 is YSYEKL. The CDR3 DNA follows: TGCGCCAGCAGCCCGGGGGGGGGCTCCTACAATGAGCAGTTCTTC. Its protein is CASSPGGGSYNEQFF.

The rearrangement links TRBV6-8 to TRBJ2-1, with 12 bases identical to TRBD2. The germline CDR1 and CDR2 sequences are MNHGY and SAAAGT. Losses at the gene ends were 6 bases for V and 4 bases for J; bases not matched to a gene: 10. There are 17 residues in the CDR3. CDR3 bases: TGTGCCAGCAGCCCAAGGACTAGCGGGATACTATACAATGAGCAGTTCTTC. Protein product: CASSPRTSGILYNEQFF.

In nucleotides, the CDR3 is TGTGCCACCCGGGGTAGCGGGAGCTACGAGCAGTACTTC. It specifies CATRGSGSYEQYF. This chain uses TRBV28 with TRBJ2-7; 9 nucleotides agree with TRBD2. Germline V gives CDR1 MDHEN, CDR2 SYDVKM. After removal of 10 bases from V and 3 bases from J, the junction contained 7 bases not matched to a gene. This CDR3 spans 13 amino acids.

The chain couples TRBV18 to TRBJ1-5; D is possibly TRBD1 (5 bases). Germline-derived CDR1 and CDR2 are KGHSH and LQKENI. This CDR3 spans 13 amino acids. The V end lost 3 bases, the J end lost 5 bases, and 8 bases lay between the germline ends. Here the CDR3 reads CASSPGEDQPQHF. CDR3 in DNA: TGTGCCAGCTCACCGGGGGAAGATCAGCCCCAGCATTTT. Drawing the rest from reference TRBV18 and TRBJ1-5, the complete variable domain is NAGVMQNPRHLVRRRGQEARLRCSPMKGHSHVYWYRQLPEEGLKFMVYLQKENIIDESGMPKERFSAEFPKEGPSILRIQQVVRGDSAAYFCASSPGEDQPQHFGDGTRLSIL.

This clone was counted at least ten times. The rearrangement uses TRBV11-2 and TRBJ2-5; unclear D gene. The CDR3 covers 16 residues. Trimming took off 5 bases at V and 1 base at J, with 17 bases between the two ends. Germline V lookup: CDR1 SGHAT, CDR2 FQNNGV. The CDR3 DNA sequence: TGTGCCAGCAGCCGACCTGGAACAGACCCCCAAGAGACCCAGTACTTC. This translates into CASSRPGTDPQETQYF. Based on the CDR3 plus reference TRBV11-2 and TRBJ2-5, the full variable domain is EAGVAQSPRYKIIEKRQSVAFWCNPISGHATLYWYQQILGQGPKLLIQFQNNGVVDDSQLPKDRFSAERLKGVDSTLKIQPAKLEDSAVYLCASSRPGTDPQETQYFGPGTRLLVL.

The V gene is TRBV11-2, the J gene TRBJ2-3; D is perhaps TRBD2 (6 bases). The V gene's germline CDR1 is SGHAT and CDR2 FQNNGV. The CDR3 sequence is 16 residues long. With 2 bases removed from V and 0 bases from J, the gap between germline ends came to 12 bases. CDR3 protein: CASSLWGVRSTDTQYF. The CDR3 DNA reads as TGTGCCAGCAGCTTATGGGGGGTTAGAAGCACAGATACGCAGTATTTT.

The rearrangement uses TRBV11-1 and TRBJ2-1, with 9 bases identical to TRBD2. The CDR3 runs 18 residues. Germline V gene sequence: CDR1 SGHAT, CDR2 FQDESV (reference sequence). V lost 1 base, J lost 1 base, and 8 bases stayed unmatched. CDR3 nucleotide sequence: TGTGCCAGCAGCTTAGGGGGATTTAGCGGGAGATCCTACAATGAGCAGTTCTTC. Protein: CASSLGGFSGRSYNEQFF.